The source of this T cell receptor (beta chain) is a study of sequential checkpoint blockade in melanoma. Study-level information: Approximately 20 patients had tumor biopsies before treatment and at week 13. Study-wide results and caveats: For nivolumab-first patients, baseline tumor clonality was associated with response.

Germline V gene data show CDR1 as MGHDK and CDR2 as SYGVNS. The ends lost 6 bases at V and 4 bases at J; junction bases unmatched: 6. The CDR3 is 14 amino acids. In this sample, this clone turned up a few times. The antigen is undetermined. Treatment here: randomized to nivolumab then ipilimumab (arm A) or the reverse (arm B). Assay: immunoSEQ multiplex PCR; the TCRdb copy retains only in-frame clones and omits some. The sample includes 2,000 or so clones, roughly a fifth seen only once; the top ten take roughly 13%. This receptor was identified in a human donor with melanoma. The specimen comprised tumor tissue (inferred from file names), sampled from a patient given nivolumab and ipilimumab in sequence. This rearrangement joins TRBV25-1 to TRBJ1-2; 9 nucleotides match TRBD1. The CDR3, as DNA: TGTGCCAGCAGCTACAGGGGGCATGGCTATGGCTACACCTTC. Translating gives CASSYRGHGYGYTF.